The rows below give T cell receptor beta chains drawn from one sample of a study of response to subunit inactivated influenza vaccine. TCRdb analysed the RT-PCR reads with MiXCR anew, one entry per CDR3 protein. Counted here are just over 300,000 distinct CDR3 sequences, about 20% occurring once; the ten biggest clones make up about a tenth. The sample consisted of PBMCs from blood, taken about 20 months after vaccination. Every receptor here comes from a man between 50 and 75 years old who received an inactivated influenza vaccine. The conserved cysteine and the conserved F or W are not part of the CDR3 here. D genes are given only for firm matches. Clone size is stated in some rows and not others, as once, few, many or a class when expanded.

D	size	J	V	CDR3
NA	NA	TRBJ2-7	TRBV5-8	ASSLGPESYEQY
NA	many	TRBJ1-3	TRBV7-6	ASSRTDSGNTIY
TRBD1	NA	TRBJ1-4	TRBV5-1	ASSLAGQGQEKLF
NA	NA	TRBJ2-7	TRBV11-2	ASSFPGTNYEQY
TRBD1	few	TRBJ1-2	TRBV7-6	ASSWNSGGGGYT
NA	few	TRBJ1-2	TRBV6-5	ASSYLEQGFYGYT
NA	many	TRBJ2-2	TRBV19	ASSITNTGELF
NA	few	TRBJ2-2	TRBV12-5	ASGFSTTGELF
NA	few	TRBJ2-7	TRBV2	ASKRLGAYEQY
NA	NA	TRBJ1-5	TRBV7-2	ASSLTSGVDGQPQH
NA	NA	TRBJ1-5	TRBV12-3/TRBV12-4	ASSPDRNPQH
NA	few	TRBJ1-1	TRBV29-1	SVARTVEAF
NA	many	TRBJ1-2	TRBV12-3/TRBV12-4	ASSPGQVYGYT
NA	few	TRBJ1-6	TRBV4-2	ASSHPRRSQLNSPLH
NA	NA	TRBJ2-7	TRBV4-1	ASSQVGKPYEQY
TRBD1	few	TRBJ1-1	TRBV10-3	AIRQGEDTEAF
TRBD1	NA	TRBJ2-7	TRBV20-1	SARPKSGTVSYEQY
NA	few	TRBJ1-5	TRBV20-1	SARDLMGLNQPQH
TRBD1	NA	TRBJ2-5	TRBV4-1	ASSQELGQRWETQY
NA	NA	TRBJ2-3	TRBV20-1	SARTDRTDTQY
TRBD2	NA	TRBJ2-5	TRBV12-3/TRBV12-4	ASRIAGGVETQY
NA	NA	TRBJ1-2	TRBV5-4	ASSLSSGNYGYT
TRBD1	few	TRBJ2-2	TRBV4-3	ASSQERTGGRELF
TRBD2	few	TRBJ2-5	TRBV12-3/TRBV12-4	ASNPSGSVRETQY
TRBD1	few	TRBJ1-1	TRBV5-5	ASSRARTGGDEAF
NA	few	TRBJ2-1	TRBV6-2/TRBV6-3	ASSYSSGPIWEQF
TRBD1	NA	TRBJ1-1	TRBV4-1	ASSQVVGGGTEAF
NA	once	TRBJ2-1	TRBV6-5	ASSYSLADNEQF
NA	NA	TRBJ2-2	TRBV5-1	ASSPRDPASGELF
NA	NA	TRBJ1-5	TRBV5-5	ASSLMQHNQPQH
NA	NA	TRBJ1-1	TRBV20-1	SARADTGNTEAF
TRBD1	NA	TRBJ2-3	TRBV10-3	ATQGAVDTQY
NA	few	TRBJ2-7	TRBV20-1	SAQIPGTRLGEQY
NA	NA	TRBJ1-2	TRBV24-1	AAGGGGGGYT
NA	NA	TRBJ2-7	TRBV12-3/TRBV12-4	ASTPGGYYEQY
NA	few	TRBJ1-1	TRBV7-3	ASSLTLTGNTEAF
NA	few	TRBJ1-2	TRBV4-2	ASSQDGAPGPGNYGYT
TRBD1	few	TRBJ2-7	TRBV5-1	ASSGWTGVHEQY
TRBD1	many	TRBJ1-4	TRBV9	ASSVGTGDEKLF
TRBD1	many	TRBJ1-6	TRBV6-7	ASRWDRSDSPLH
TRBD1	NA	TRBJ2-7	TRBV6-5	ASSTDRVPHEQY
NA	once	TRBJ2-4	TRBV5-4	ASSGGAKNIQY
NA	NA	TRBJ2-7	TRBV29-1	SVESSSYEQY
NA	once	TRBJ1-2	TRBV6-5	ASSYRDGLYGYT
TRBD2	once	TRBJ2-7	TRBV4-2	ASSRTSGRDFEQY
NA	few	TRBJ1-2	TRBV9	ASSVESTNYGYT